Listed below are T cell receptor beta chains from one sample, sequenced in a study of cytomegalovirus exposure and HLA in healthy donors. TCRdb's copy holds only in-frame clones and misses some; the assay was immunoSEQ multiplex PCR. The table shows around 65,000 clones, with approximately 64% occurring only once. The sequenced material came from PBMCs. Receptors originate from a man in his forties in good health and CMV-seropositive. The CDR3 runs from the conserved cysteine through the conserved F or W. D genes are given only for firm matches. Not all rows give a size; the values are once, few, many and, for expanded clones, a class.

cdr3_aa: CSSDLQGSNSPLHF; cdr3_nt: TGTTCCAGCGACCTACAGGGATCTAATTCACCCCTCCACTTT; j_call: TRBJ1-6; v_call: TRBV7-9; clone_size: .; d_call: .
cdr3_aa: CASSLGGTSPLHF; cdr3_nt: TGTGCCAGCAGCTTAGGAGGTACCTCACCCCTCCACTTT; j_call: TRBJ1-6; v_call: TRBV7-2; clone_size: .; d_call: .
cdr3_aa: CASSWDRGLAEAFF; cdr3_nt: TGTGCCAGCAGTTGGGACAGGGGGCTGGCTGAAGCTTTCTTT; j_call: TRBJ1-1; v_call: TRBV27; clone_size: .; d_call: TRBD1
cdr3_aa: CASSHGGYNEQFF; cdr3_nt: TGTGCCAGCAGCCATGGGGGGTACAATGAGCAGTTCTTC; j_call: TRBJ2-1; v_call: TRBV11-3; clone_size: .; d_call: .
cdr3_aa: CASSPNSPSYEQYF; cdr3_nt: TGCGCCAGCAGCCCCAATAGTCCCTCCTACGAGCAATACTTC; j_call: TRBJ2-7; v_call: TRBV5-1; clone_size: .; d_call: .
cdr3_aa: CASSRTSGGRETQYF; cdr3_nt: TGTGCCAGCAGTCGGACTAGCGGGGGCCGAGAGACCCAGTACTTC; j_call: TRBJ2-5; v_call: TRBV6-1; clone_size: .; d_call: TRBD2
cdr3_aa: CAWSEQTYEQYF; cdr3_nt: TGTGCCTGGAGTGAACAGACCTACGAGCAGTACTTC; j_call: TRBJ2-7; v_call: TRBV30; clone_size: .; d_call: .
cdr3_aa: CASSPGWNTEAFF; cdr3_nt: TGCGCCAGCAGTCCCGGGTGGAACACTGAAGCTTTCTTT; j_call: TRBJ1-1; v_call: TRBV5-1; clone_size: few; d_call: .
cdr3_aa: CASSFPGSGSYSNQPQHF; cdr3_nt: TGTGCCAGCAGCTTCCCGGGCTCCGGGAGCTATAGCAATCAGCCCCAGCATTTT; j_call: TRBJ1-5; v_call: TRBV11-2; clone_size: .; d_call: .
cdr3_aa: CSVRLDRGQSPLHF; cdr3_nt: TGCAGCGTGAGGCTTGACAGGGGGCAGTCACCCCTCCACTTT; j_call: TRBJ1-6; v_call: TRBV29-1; clone_size: .; d_call: TRBD1
cdr3_aa: CASSRRTGAISDTQYF; cdr3_nt: TGTGCCAGCAGCCGCCGTACAGGGGCAATTTCGGATACGCAGTATTTT; j_call: TRBJ2-3; v_call: TRBV7-9; clone_size: .; d_call: TRBD1
cdr3_aa: CASSYQSFNTEAFF; cdr3_nt: TGTGCCAGCAGTTACCAGTCTTTTAACACTGAAGCTTTCTTT; j_call: TRBJ1-1; v_call: TRBV6-6; clone_size: .; d_call: .
cdr3_aa: CASSQVRSSYNEQFF; cdr3_nt: TGTGCCAGCAGCCAAGTACGGAGCTCCTACAATGAGCAGTTCTTC; j_call: TRBJ2-1; v_call: TRBV4-2; clone_size: .; d_call: .
cdr3_aa: CASNAGTSGTDTQYF; cdr3_nt: TGCGCCAGCAACGCCGGGACTAGCGGCACAGATACGCAGTATTTT; j_call: TRBJ2-3; v_call: TRBV4-3; clone_size: .; d_call: TRBD2
cdr3_aa: CASSLAFRGEQFF; cdr3_nt: TGTGCCAGTAGTCTAGCATTTAGGGGTGAGCAGTTCTTC; j_call: TRBJ2-1; v_call: TRBV19; clone_size: .; d_call: .
cdr3_aa: CASSQDFDLRKTQYF; cdr3_nt: TGTGCCAGCAGCCAAGATTTTGACTTACGTAAGACCCAGTACTTC; j_call: TRBJ2-5; v_call: TRBV4-2; clone_size: .; d_call: .
cdr3_aa: CASSLTPEPWYGYTF; cdr3_nt: TGTGCCAGCAGCTTAACGCCGGAGCCGTGGTATGGCTACACCTTC; j_call: TRBJ1-2; v_call: TRBV7-3; clone_size: .; d_call: .
cdr3_aa: CASTPRGEADTQYF; cdr3_nt: TGTGCCAGCACCCCGCGGGGGGAGGCAGATACGCAGTATTTT; j_call: TRBJ2-3; v_call: TRBV9; clone_size: once; d_call: TRBD2
cdr3_aa: CASSLSSGGFNEQFF; cdr3_nt: TGCGCCAGCAGCTTGTCTAGCGGGGGTTTCAATGAGCAGTTCTTC; j_call: TRBJ2-1; v_call: TRBV5-1; clone_size: .; d_call: TRBD2
cdr3_aa: CASSLDGGTNEKLFF; cdr3_nt: TGTGCCAGCAGCCTGGACGGAGGGACGAATGAAAAACTGTTTTTT; j_call: TRBJ1-4; v_call: TRBV5-5; clone_size: .; d_call: .
cdr3_aa: CASSSIAGERDEQFF; cdr3_nt: TGTGCCAGCAGTTCCATAGCGGGAGAGAGAGATGAGCAGTTCTTC; j_call: TRBJ2-1; v_call: TRBV6-5; clone_size: .; d_call: TRBD2
cdr3_aa: CASSLGSSGPSGEQYF; cdr3_nt: TGCGCCAGCAGCTTGGGGAGTAGCGGCCCCTCGGGTGAGCAGTACTTC; j_call: TRBJ2-7; v_call: TRBV5-1; clone_size: .; d_call: .
cdr3_aa: CASSQGGTGDYEQYF; cdr3_nt: TGCGCCAGCAGCCAAGGGGGGACAGGGGACTACGAGCAGTACTTC; j_call: TRBJ2-7; v_call: TRBV4-1; clone_size: .; d_call: TRBD1
cdr3_aa: CASSPSSGGDYNEQFF; cdr3_nt: TGTGCCAGCAGCCCGTCTAGCGGGGGGGACTACAATGAGCAGTTCTTC; j_call: TRBJ2-1; v_call: TRBV11-2; clone_size: few; d_call: TRBD2
cdr3_aa: CASSPWGQVQEGYTF; cdr3_nt: TGTGCCAGCTCACCGTGGGGACAGGTCCAAGAAGGCTACACCTTC; j_call: TRBJ1-2; v_call: TRBV18; clone_size: .; d_call: TRBD1
cdr3_aa: CASSLRAGKETQYF; cdr3_nt: TGTGCCAGTAGTCTCCGTGCAGGGAAAGAGACCCAGTACTTC; j_call: TRBJ2-5; v_call: TRBV19; clone_size: .; d_call: .
cdr3_aa: CASSFGARDYNEQFF; cdr3_nt: TGTGCCAGCAGCTTTGGTGCGAGAGACTACAATGAGCAGTTCTTC; j_call: TRBJ2-1; v_call: TRBV7-9; clone_size: .; d_call: .
cdr3_aa: CASSYREDRDLFF; cdr3_nt: TGTGCCAGCAGTTACAGGGAGGACAGGGACCTGTTTTTT; j_call: TRBJ1-4; v_call: TRBV2; clone_size: many; d_call: TRBD1
cdr3_aa: CASSPRLMGGETQYF; cdr3_nt: TGTGCCAGCAGTCCACGACTAATGGGAGGGGAGACCCAGTACTTC; j_call: TRBJ2-5; v_call: TRBV6-6; clone_size: .; d_call: TRBD2
cdr3_aa: CASSLRQGNLYEQYF; cdr3_nt: TGTGCCAGCAGCCTTCGACAGGGGAACCTTTACGAGCAGTACTTC; j_call: TRBJ2-7; v_call: TRBV7-8; clone_size: .; d_call: TRBD1
cdr3_aa: CASSPPRGLGNTIYF; cdr3_nt: TGTGCCAGCAGTCCACCCAGGGGGCTTGGAAACACCATATATTTT; j_call: TRBJ1-3; v_call: TRBV7-2; clone_size: .; d_call: TRBD1